A selection of T cell receptor beta chains follows, all from one sample in a study of T-cell memory formation after mild COVID-19. TCRdb re-derived calls from the 5' RACE reads in MiXCR, one entry per CDR3 protein. The sample lists about 270,000 distinct CDR3 sequences, about a sixth occurring once. The sample comprised PBMCs or a T cell subset sorted from them (not recorded which). The receptors shown here come from a man in his late teens or twenties who had mild COVID-19 (a few samples of this study predate the infection). Cell type and time point are not known. CDR3s include the opening cysteine and the closing phenylalanine or tryptophan. Each record gives: clone size, D gene, J gene, V gene, CDR3 DNA, CDR3 protein. The D gene is left open where the match is weak. Clone size appears in some rows only: once, few, many, or a class for an expanded clone.

clone_size: few
d_call: .
j_call: TRBJ1-5
v_call: TRBV4-3
cdr3_nt: TGCGCCAGCAGCCAAGTGGTGGGGGGGAATCAGCCCCAGCATTTT
cdr3_aa: CASSQVVGGNQPQHF

clone_size: few
d_call: .
j_call: TRBJ2-2
v_call: TRBV29-1
cdr3_nt: TGCAGCGTTAGCGAGGACCCAGCGAACACCGGGGAGCTGTTTTTT
cdr3_aa: CSVSEDPANTGELFF

clone_size: few
d_call: .
j_call: TRBJ1-6
v_call: TRBV4-1
cdr3_nt: TGCGCCAGCAGCCAAGTACTCAACTCGGGGAGGTCCTATAATTCACCCCTCCACTTT
cdr3_aa: CASSQVLNSGRSYNSPLHF

clone_size: few
d_call: .
j_call: TRBJ1-2
v_call: TRBV10-3
cdr3_nt: TGTGCCATCAGTGCGAGGGTACAGAATGGCTACACCTTC
cdr3_aa: CAISARVQNGYTF

clone_size: .
d_call: .
j_call: TRBJ2-3
v_call: TRBV7-9
cdr3_nt: TGTGCCGGCCTCCTGGGCACAGATACGCAGTATTTT
cdr3_aa: CAGLLGTDTQYF

clone_size: few
d_call: .
j_call: TRBJ2-3
v_call: TRBV5-4
cdr3_nt: TGTGCCCGCGACCGGGGTGACCATGATACGCAGTATTTT
cdr3_aa: CARDRGDHDTQYF

clone_size: few
d_call: TRBD1
j_call: TRBJ2-3
v_call: TRBV7-9
cdr3_nt: TGTGCCAGCAGCTTAACCCCTTGGGACAGTGATACGCAGTATTTT
cdr3_aa: CASSLTPWDSDTQYF

clone_size: .
d_call: .
j_call: TRBJ1-2
v_call: TRBV5-6
cdr3_nt: TGTGCCAGCAGCATACAGGCCATGGGCGGCTACACCTTC
cdr3_aa: CASSIQAMGGYTF

clone_size: .
d_call: .
j_call: TRBJ2-2
v_call: TRBV12-3/TRBV12-4
cdr3_nt: TGTGCCAGCAGCCGGTCGGGGGGCGTTCTTCACGGGGAGCTGTTTTTT
cdr3_aa: CASSRSGGVLHGELFF

clone_size: .
d_call: .
j_call: TRBJ2-2
v_call: TRBV28
cdr3_nt: TGTGCCAGCAGTCCAGGATTCAACACCGGGGAGCTGATTTTT
cdr3_aa: CASSPGFNTGELIF

clone_size: .
d_call: .
j_call: TRBJ2-3
v_call: TRBV12-3/TRBV12-4
cdr3_nt: TGTGCCAGCAGTCCGGCAGATATCTCAGATACGCAGTATTTT
cdr3_aa: CASSPADISDTQYF

clone_size: .
d_call: TRBD1
j_call: TRBJ1-1
v_call: TRBV5-1
cdr3_nt: TGCGCCAGCAGCCGCGGGACAGTCATGAGCACTGAAGCCTTCTTT
cdr3_aa: CASSRGTVMSTEAFF

clone_size: .
d_call: .
j_call: TRBJ2-5
v_call: TRBV2
cdr3_nt: TGTGCCAGCATAGACAGCAATCAAGAGACCCAGTACTTC
cdr3_aa: CASIDSNQETQYF

clone_size: few
d_call: .
j_call: TRBJ2-2
v_call: TRBV7-6
cdr3_nt: TGTGCCAGCAGCTTTGAGTCATCCTTCACCGGGGAGCTGTTTTTT
cdr3_aa: CASSFESSFTGELFF

clone_size: many
d_call: TRBD2
j_call: TRBJ2-5
v_call: TRBV20-1
cdr3_nt: TGCAGTGCTAGAGCCCCAACGGGGGGGCTGGTAGGGACCCAGTACTTC
cdr3_aa: CSARAPTGGLVGTQYF

clone_size: .
d_call: .
j_call: TRBJ2-7
v_call: TRBV4-1
cdr3_nt: TGCGCCAGCAGCCAGGGAGCGACCAAATACGAGCAGTACTTC
cdr3_aa: CASSQGATKYEQYF

clone_size: .
d_call: .
j_call: TRBJ2-1
v_call: TRBV7-9
cdr3_nt: TGTGCCAGCAGCTTATGGGAGGACGCCTACAATGAGCAGTTCTTC
cdr3_aa: CASSLWEDAYNEQFF

clone_size: .
d_call: .
j_call: TRBJ1-4
v_call: TRBV2
cdr3_nt: TGTGCCAGCAGTGTACAGAGAACTGAAAAACTGTTTTTT
cdr3_aa: CASSVQRTEKLFF

clone_size: many
d_call: TRBD2
j_call: TRBJ2-1
v_call: TRBV6-5
cdr3_nt: TGTGCCAGCAATAACCTAGCGGGGGGGCTCCCGTTCTTC
cdr3_aa: CASNNLAGGLPFF

clone_size: .
d_call: .
j_call: TRBJ2-3
v_call: TRBV5-5
cdr3_nt: TGTGCCAGCAGCTTGAATTACGACACAGATACGCAGTATTTT
cdr3_aa: CASSLNYDTDTQYF

clone_size: .
d_call: .
j_call: TRBJ1-2
v_call: TRBV7-2
cdr3_nt: TGTGCCAGCAGCTCCCCAGCCCGGAGGAGAAGCTATGGCTACACCTTC
cdr3_aa: CASSSPARRRSYGYTF

clone_size: many
d_call: TRBD1
j_call: TRBJ2-2
v_call: TRBV23-1
cdr3_nt: TGCGCCAGCAGTCAATCGGGGACAGGGACCACCGGGGAGCTGTTTTTT
cdr3_aa: CASSQSGTGTTGELFF

clone_size: .
d_call: .
j_call: TRBJ2-3
v_call: TRBV5-1
cdr3_nt: TGCGCCAGCAGCTTGGCCTGGGGAAATCCCACAGATACGCAGTATTTT
cdr3_aa: CASSLAWGNPTDTQYF

clone_size: .
d_call: .
j_call: TRBJ1-1
v_call: TRBV5-5
cdr3_nt: TGTGCCAGCAGAACCAAAGGATCCGGGGAAGCTTTCTTT
cdr3_aa: CASRTKGSGEAFF

clone_size: few
d_call: .
j_call: TRBJ2-5
v_call: TRBV9
cdr3_nt: TGTGCCAGCTCCGTAGTTCCGGCGGGGTTGGAGACCCAGTACTTC
cdr3_aa: CASSVVPAGLETQYF